The T cell receptor beta chain under discussion was sequenced for a study of T cell responses to AZD1222 COVID-19 vaccine. This clone was recorded a few times. With 3 bases clipped from V and 4 bases from J, the junction kept 5 bases outside the gene matches. Germline values: CDR1 ENHRY, CDR2 SYGVKD. The CDR3 runs 14 residues. Pooling was applied to second doses at about 4 or about 12 weeks. Repertoires were generated with immunoSEQ multiplex PCR, while TCRdb's copy carries only in-frame clones and drops some. The table has about 180,000 clones, under 95% seen once. The starting material was peripheral blood, obtained 28 days after the second AZD1222 dose. This rearrangement joins TRBV10-3 to TRBJ2-7; 8 bases fit TRBD1. This receptor was obtained from an adult who received the AZD1222 COVID-19 vaccine. The CDR3 here is CAISEPGQDYEQYF. The CDR3, as DNA: TGTGCCATCAGTGAACCGGGACAGGATTACGAGCAGTACTTC.